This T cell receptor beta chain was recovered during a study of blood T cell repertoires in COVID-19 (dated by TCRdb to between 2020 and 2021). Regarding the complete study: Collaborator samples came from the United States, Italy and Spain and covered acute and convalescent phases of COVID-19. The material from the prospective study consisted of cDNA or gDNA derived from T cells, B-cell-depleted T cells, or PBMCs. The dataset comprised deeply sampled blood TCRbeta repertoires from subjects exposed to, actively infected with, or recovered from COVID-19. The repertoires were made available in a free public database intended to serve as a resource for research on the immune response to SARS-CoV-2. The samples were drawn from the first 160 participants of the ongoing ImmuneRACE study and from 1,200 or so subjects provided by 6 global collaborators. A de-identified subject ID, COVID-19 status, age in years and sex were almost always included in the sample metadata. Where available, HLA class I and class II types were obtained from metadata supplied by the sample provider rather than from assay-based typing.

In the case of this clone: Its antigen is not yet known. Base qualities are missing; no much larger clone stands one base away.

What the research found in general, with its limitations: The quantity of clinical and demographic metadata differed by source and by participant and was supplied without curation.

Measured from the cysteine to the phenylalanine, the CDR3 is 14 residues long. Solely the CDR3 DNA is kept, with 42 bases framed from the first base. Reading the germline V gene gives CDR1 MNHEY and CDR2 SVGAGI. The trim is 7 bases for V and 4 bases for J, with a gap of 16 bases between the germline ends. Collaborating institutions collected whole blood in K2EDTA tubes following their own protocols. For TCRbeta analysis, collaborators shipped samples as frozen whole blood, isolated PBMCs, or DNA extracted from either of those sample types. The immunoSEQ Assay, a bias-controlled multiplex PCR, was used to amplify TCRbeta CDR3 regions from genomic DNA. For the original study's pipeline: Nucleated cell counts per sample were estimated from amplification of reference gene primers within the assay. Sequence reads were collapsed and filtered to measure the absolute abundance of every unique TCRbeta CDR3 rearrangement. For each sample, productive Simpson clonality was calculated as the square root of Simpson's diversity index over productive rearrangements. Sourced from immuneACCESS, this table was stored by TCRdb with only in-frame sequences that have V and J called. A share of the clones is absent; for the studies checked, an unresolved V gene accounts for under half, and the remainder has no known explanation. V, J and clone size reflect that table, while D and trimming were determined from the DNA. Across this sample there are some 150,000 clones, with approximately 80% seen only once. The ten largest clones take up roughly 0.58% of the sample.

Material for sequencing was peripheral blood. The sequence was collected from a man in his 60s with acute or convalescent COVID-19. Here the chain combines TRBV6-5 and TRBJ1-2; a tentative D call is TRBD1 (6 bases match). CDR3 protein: CASKGGRGTYGYTF. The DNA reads TGTGCCAGCAAAGGGGGTCGGGGAACCTATGGCTACACCTTC.